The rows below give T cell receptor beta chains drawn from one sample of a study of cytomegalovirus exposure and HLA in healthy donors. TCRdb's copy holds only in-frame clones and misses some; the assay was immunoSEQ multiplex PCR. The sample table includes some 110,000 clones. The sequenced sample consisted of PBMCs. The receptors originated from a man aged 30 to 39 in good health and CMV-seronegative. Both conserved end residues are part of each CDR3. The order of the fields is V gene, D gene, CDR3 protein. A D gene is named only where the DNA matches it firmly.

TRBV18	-	CASSPPDRVADTQYF
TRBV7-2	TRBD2	CASSLVASGGADQETQYF
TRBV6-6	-	CASSYSGEGAQYF
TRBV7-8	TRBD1	CASSLTGRSSEQYF
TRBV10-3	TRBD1	CAITGGGGQPQHF
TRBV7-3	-	CASSPSTTYNEQFF
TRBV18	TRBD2	CASSPGLSYEQYF
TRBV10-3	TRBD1	CAISEGQGWETQYF
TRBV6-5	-	CASSYSSGGNQPQHF
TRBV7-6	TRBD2	CASSSSGRKPYNEQFF
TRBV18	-	CASSPQEIYSGSSEAFF
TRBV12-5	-	CASGFPGMSSYEQYF
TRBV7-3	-	CASSLTRGPSYEQYF
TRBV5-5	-	CASSPGVGTRGTGLTEAFF